This is a list of T cell receptor beta chains from one sample in a study of PD-L1 blockade in urothelial cancer. The protocol was immunoSEQ multiplex PCR, while the TCRdb copy is restricted to in-frame clones and leaves out a portion. This sample has around 60,000 clones, with approximately 81% found just once. Sequencing was performed on PBMCs, taken around atezolizumab (anti-PD-L1) treatment. The source of these receptors is a man in his 70s with urothelial cancer. Both conserved end residues are part of each CDR3. Fields, in order: J gene, V gene, CDR3 length, D gene, clone size, CDR3 DNA, CDR3 protein. A D gene is named only where the DNA matches it firmly. Clone size, where shown, is once, few, many, or a class for clones that have expanded.

J: TRBJ1-4
V: TRBV10-3
length: 18
D: TRBD1
size: -
DNA: TGTGCCATCAGCGCCGGGACAGGGCGCTCTCTGACTAATGAAAAACTGTTTTTT
CDR3: CAISAGTGRSLTNEKLFF

J: TRBJ2-5
V: TRBV2
length: 15
D: TRBD2
size: -
DNA: TGTGCCAGCAGTGAAACTAGCGGGAGTTATGAGACCCAGTACTTC
CDR3: CASSETSGSYETQYF

J: TRBJ2-6
V: TRBV28
length: 17
D: -
size: -
DNA: TGTGCCAGCAGGGGAGGTGGGGGGACCTCTGGGGCCAACGTCCTGACTTTC
CDR3: CASRGGGGTSGANVLTF

J: TRBJ2-7
V: TRBV7-7
length: 13
D: -
size: -
DNA: TGTGCTAGCAGCTCGGGACTGCTCTACGAGCAGTACTTC
CDR3: CASSSGLLYEQYF

J: TRBJ1-3
V: TRBV10-1
length: 14
D: -
size: -
DNA: TGCGCCAGCAGTGGACATGACTCTGGAAACACCATATATTTT
CDR3: CASSGHDSGNTIYF

J: TRBJ1-1
V: TRBV10-1
length: 13
D: -
size: -
DNA: TGCGCCAGCAGCAACCCAGGTAACACTGAAGCTTTCTTT
CDR3: CASSNPGNTEAFF

J: TRBJ2-2
V: TRBV28
length: 17
D: TRBD2
size: once
DNA: TGTGCCACCAAAAGCATGAGCGGGAGGGCCGGCACCGGGGAGCTGTTTTTT
CDR3: CATKSMSGRAGTGELFF

J: TRBJ1-1
V: TRBV28
length: 15
D: -
size: many
DNA: TGTGCCAGCAGTCGCGTCAGGAGGGAAGTTCCTGAAGCTTTCTTT
CDR3: CASSRVRREVPEAFF

J: TRBJ2-3
V: TRBV18
length: 14
D: -
size: -
DNA: TGTGCCAGCTCACCACCGGTTAGGCTAGAAACGCAGTATTTT
CDR3: CASSPPVRLETQYF

J: TRBJ2-1
V: TRBV4-2
length: 15
D: -
size: once
DNA: TGTGCCAGCAGCCAGGCTGCGGGGCAGGACAATGAGCAGTTCTTC
CDR3: CASSQAAGQDNEQFF

J: TRBJ2-5
V: TRBV5-4
length: 14
D: TRBD1
size: -
DNA: TGTGCCAGCAGCTTAGACAGGGGCGGAGAGACCCAGTACTTC
CDR3: CASSLDRGGETQYF

J: TRBJ2-1
V: TRBV11-1
length: 15
D: TRBD2
size: few
DNA: TGTGCCAGCAGCCCCGGACTAGCGGGAGGTCATGAGCAGTTCTTC
CDR3: CASSPGLAGGHEQFF

J: TRBJ2-4
V: TRBV19
length: 14
D: TRBD1
size: -
DNA: TGTGCCAGTAGTCTCCGGGACAGGGAAAACATTCAGTACTTC
CDR3: CASSLRDRENIQYF

J: TRBJ1-1
V: TRBV7-3
length: 17
D: TRBD1
size: -
DNA: TGTGCCAGCAGCCCAAACTCGGGACAGGGGTCGGGCACTGAAGCTTTCTTT
CDR3: CASSPNSGQGSGTEAFF

J: TRBJ2-7
V: TRBV6-1
length: 14
D: TRBD1
size: -
DNA: TGTGCCAGCAGACGGACAGGGTCTCACTACGAGCAGTACTTC
CDR3: CASRRTGSHYEQYF

J: TRBJ2-3
V: TRBV11-3
length: 16
D: TRBD2
size: -
DNA: TGTGCCAGCAGCTTATCCCTAGCGGGTATCACAGATACGCAGTATTTT
CDR3: CASSLSLAGITDTQYF

J: TRBJ2-1
V: TRBV4-1
length: 13
D: TRBD1
size: few
DNA: TGCGCCAGCGGGACAGGGGGATACAATGAGCAGTTCTTC
CDR3: CASGTGGYNEQFF

J: TRBJ1-2
V: TRBV10-2
length: 13
D: -
size: -
DNA: TGCGCCAGTCGGGCAGGGCCTAACTATGGCTACACCTTC
CDR3: CASRAGPNYGYTF

J: TRBJ1-5
V: TRBV18
length: 15
D: -
size: once
DNA: TGTGCCAGCTCACCAAGGGCAGGAGGGTATCAGCCCCAGCATTTT
CDR3: CASSPRAGGYQPQHF

J: TRBJ1-1
V: TRBV18
length: 13
D: -
size: -
DNA: TGTGCCAGCTCACCAAGCGAAAACACTGAAGCTTTCTTT
CDR3: CASSPSENTEAFF

J: TRBJ2-1
V: TRBV5-8
length: 15
D: TRBD1
size: -
DNA: TGTGCCAGCAGCTTAGGACAGGGGCAACACAATGAGCAGTTCTTC
CDR3: CASSLGQGQHNEQFF

J: TRBJ2-1
V: TRBV19
length: 15
D: TRBD1
size: -
DNA: TGTGCCAGTAGTACCGGACAGGGGGCTTCAAATGAGCAGTTCTTC
CDR3: CASSTGQGASNEQFF

J: TRBJ2-5
V: TRBV4-2
length: 15
D: TRBD2
size: many
DNA: TGTGCCAGCAGCCACGGGACTAGCGGCCAAGAGACCCAGTACTTC
CDR3: CASSHGTSGQETQYF

J: TRBJ2-3
V: TRBV5-6
length: 12
D: -
size: -
DNA: TGTGCCAGCAGCTCAGGACAGTATACGCAGTATTTT
CDR3: CASSSGQYTQYF

J: TRBJ2-2
V: TRBV19
length: 14
D: TRBD1
size: -
DNA: TGTGCCAGTAGTGGACAGGCGAACACCGGGGAGCTGTTTTTT
CDR3: CASSGQANTGELFF

J: TRBJ1-5
V: TRBV7-2
length: 14
D: -
size: -
DNA: TGTGCCAGCAGCTTAGATTTTGACAGTCAGCCCCAGCATTTT
CDR3: CASSLDFDSQPQHF

J: TRBJ2-7
V: TRBV10-1
length: 16
D: TRBD2
size: -
DNA: TGCGCCAGCAGTGCTACTAGCGGGGGACCTCCCTACGAGCAGTACTTC
CDR3: CASSATSGGPPYEQYF

J: TRBJ2-1
V: TRBV19
length: 16
D: -
size: -
DNA: TGTGCCAGTAGTATGGGGGGCGGGAGCTCCTACAATGAGCAGTTCTTC
CDR3: CASSMGGGSSYNEQFF

J: TRBJ1-5
V: TRBV6-1
length: 12
D: -
size: -
DNA: TGTGCCAGCAGCGAGGGTGTTCAGCCCCAGCATTTT
CDR3: CASSEGVQPQHF

J: TRBJ2-1
V: TRBV7-2
length: 17
D: TRBD2
size: -
DNA: TGTGCCAGCAGCTCCCTAGCGGGAGGCCGTTTAGTCGCGGAGCAGTTCTTC
CDR3: CASSSLAGGRLVAEQFF

J: TRBJ1-1
V: TRBV7-9
length: 13
D: -
size: -
DNA: TGTGCCAGCAGCTTGTTGGCAGACACTGAAGCTTTCTTT
CDR3: CASSLLADTEAFF

J: TRBJ2-1
V: TRBV27
length: 14
D: TRBD1
size: -
DNA: TGTGCCAGCATCCGGGACAGCTCCTACAATGAGCAGTTCTTC
CDR3: CASIRDSSYNEQFF

J: TRBJ1-3
V: TRBV6-5
length: 15
D: -
size: once
DNA: TGTGCCAGCAGACGGGGTTCGAGCTCTGGAAACACCATATATTTT
CDR3: CASRRGSSSGNTIYF

J: TRBJ2-1
V: TRBV7-9
length: 16
D: -
size: -
DNA: TGTGCCAGCAGCTCCGACATTATAAGCTCCTACAATGAGCAGTTCTTC
CDR3: CASSSDIISSYNEQFF

J: TRBJ1-4
V: TRBV19
length: 14
D: -
size: -
DNA: TGTGCCAGTAGTATAAGGAGGGGAGATGAAAAACTGTTTTTT
CDR3: CASSIRRGDEKLFF

J: TRBJ2-1
V: TRBV18
length: 15
D: TRBD1
size: -
DNA: TGTGCCAGCTCACTTGGGACAGGTGGAATTAATGAGCAGTTCTTC
CDR3: CASSLGTGGINEQFF

J: TRBJ2-1
V: TRBV18
length: 17
D: TRBD2
size: -
DNA: TGTGCCAGCTCACCTCGACTAGCGGGACTGGGATACAATGAGCAGTTCTTC
CDR3: CASSPRLAGLGYNEQFF

J: TRBJ1-3
V: TRBV5-1
length: 16
D: TRBD1
size: -
DNA: TGCGCCAGCAGCTGGGACCTGACAGGGAATGGAAACACCATATATTTT
CDR3: CASSWDLTGNGNTIYF

J: TRBJ1-2
V: TRBV6-1
length: 14
D: -
size: -
DNA: TGTGCCACTACAGACCGGAGGTACCTCTATGGCTACACCTTC
CDR3: CATTDRRYLYGYTF

J: TRBJ1-2
V: TRBV10-3
length: 12
D: -
size: -
DNA: TGTGCCATCAGTGAATCGGAGTATGGCTACACCTTC
CDR3: CAISESEYGYTF

J: TRBJ2-3
V: TRBV11-2
length: 16
D: -
size: -
DNA: TGTGCCAGCACCCCAAGGGGGTCAGGGGGCACAGATACGCAGTATTTT
CDR3: CASTPRGSGGTDTQYF

J: TRBJ1-2
V: TRBV18
length: 14
D: TRBD1
size: few
DNA: TGTGCCACCGATCCCGGGACAGACAACTATGGCTACACCTTC
CDR3: CATDPGTDNYGYTF

J: TRBJ1-1
V: TRBV11-2
length: 12
D: -
size: -
DNA: TGTGCCAGCAGCTTAGCAGGATCTGAAGCTTTCTTT
CDR3: CASSLAGSEAFF

J: TRBJ2-1
V: TRBV5-1
length: 17
D: TRBD1
size: -
DNA: TGCGCCAGCAGCTTGGCCTCGGACAGGGGCTCCTACAATGAGCAGTTCTTC
CDR3: CASSLASDRGSYNEQFF

J: TRBJ2-1
V: TRBV2
length: 16
D: TRBD2
size: -
DNA: TGTGCCAGCAGGGATCCCCTAGCGGGAGGGGTCAATGAGCAGTTCTTC
CDR3: CASRDPLAGGVNEQFF

J: TRBJ2-7
V: TRBV2
length: 15
D: TRBD2
size: once
DNA: TGTGCCAGCAGCCTCGGGACTAGCGGTACCTACGAGCAGTACTTC
CDR3: CASSLGTSGTYEQYF

J: TRBJ2-3
V: TRBV5-1
length: 15
D: TRBD1
size: few
DNA: TGCGCCAGCAGCCAAGGGACAGGGGGCCAAGATACGCAGTATTTT
CDR3: CASSQGTGGQDTQYF

J: TRBJ1-2
V: TRBV6-5
length: 15
D: -
size: -
DNA: TGTGCCAGCAGTTATGGAACGAGACAGTTCGGCGGCTACACCTTC
CDR3: CASSYGTRQFGGYTF

J: TRBJ2-1
V: TRBV19
length: 14
D: -
size: few
DNA: TGTGCCAGTAGTATACGGGAGAAGGAGTATGAGCAGTTCTTC
CDR3: CASSIREKEYEQFF

J: TRBJ2-7
V: TRBV7-8
length: 13
D: TRBD1
size: -
DNA: TGTGCCAGCAGCTTAGGGACAGGGGACGAGCAGTACTTC
CDR3: CASSLGTGDEQYF

J: TRBJ2-5
V: TRBV2
length: 13
D: TRBD1
size: -
DNA: TGTGCCAGCAGGGGACAGGTGGGGGAGACCCAGTACTTC
CDR3: CASRGQVGETQYF

J: TRBJ1-2
V: TRBV14
length: 10
D: -
size: -
DNA: TGTCCCACCGGGTATCATGGCTACACCTTC
CDR3: CPTGYHGYTF

J: TRBJ2-2
V: TRBV11-2
length: 15
D: -
size: -
DNA: TGTGCCAGCAGCCCCGCTGCCAGGAACACCGGGGAGCTGTTTTTT
CDR3: CASSPAARNTGELFF

J: TRBJ2-5
V: TRBV5-1
length: 12
D: -
size: -
DNA: TGCGCCAGCAGCTTGCAGGGGGAGACCCAGTACTTC
CDR3: CASSLQGETQYF

J: TRBJ2-1
V: TRBV5-1
length: 22
D: TRBD2
size: -
DNA: TGCGCCAGCAGCCCTGTAGTCGGGCAGACTAGCGGGAGGGTGAGCTCCTACAATGAGCAGTTCTTC
CDR3: CASSPVVGQTSGRVSSYNEQFF

J: TRBJ2-5
V: TRBV7-9
length: 14
D: -
size: -
DNA: TGTGCCAGCAGCTTACAGGGATTTAGGGAGACCCAGTACTTC
CDR3: CASSLQGFRETQYF